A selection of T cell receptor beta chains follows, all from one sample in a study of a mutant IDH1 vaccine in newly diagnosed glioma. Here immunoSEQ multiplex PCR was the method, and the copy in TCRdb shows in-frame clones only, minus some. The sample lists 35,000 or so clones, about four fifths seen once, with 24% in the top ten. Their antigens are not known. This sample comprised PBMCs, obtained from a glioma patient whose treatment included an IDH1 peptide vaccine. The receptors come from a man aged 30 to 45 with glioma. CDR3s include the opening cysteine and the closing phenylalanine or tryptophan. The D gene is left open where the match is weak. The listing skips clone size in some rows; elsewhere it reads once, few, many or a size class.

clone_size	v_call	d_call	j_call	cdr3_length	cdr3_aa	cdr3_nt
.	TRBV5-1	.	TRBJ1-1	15	CASSLTRQENTEAFF	TGCGCCAGCAGCTTGACGAGGCAGGAGAACACTGAAGCTTTCTTT
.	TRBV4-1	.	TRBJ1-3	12	CASSQAGNTIYF	TGCGCCAGCAGCCAAGCTGGAAACACCATATATTTT
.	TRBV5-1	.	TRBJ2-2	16	CASSLRSAGGTGELFF	TGCGCCAGCAGCTTGCGGTCGGCGGGCGGGACCGGGGAGCTGTTTTTT
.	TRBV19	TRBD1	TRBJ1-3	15	CASSTFRQGGNTIYF	TGTGCCAGTAGTACCTTCCGACAGGGCGGAAACACCATATATTTT
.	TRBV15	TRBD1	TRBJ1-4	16	CATSRERGTGREKLFF	TGTGCCACCAGCAGGGAAAGAGGGACAGGGAGGGAAAAACTGTTTTTT
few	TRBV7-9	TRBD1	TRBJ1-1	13	CASSFTGETEAFF	TGTGCCAGCAGCTTCACAGGGGAAACTGAAGCTTTCTTT
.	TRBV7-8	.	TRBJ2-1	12	CASSLVANEQFF	TGTGCCAGCAGCTTAGTGGCAAATGAGCAGTTCTTC
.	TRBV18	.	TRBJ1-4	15	CASSPESATNEKLFF	TGTGCCAGCTCACCAGAGTCAGCAACTAATGAAAAACTGTTTTTT
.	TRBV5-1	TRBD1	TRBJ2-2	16	CASRSGTVANTGELFF	TGCGCCAGCAGATCTGGGACAGTTGCGAACACCGGGGAGCTGTTTTTT
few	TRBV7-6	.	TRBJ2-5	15	CASSWGGGRGETQYF	TGTGCCAGCAGCTGGGGAGGCGGAAGAGGAGAGACCCAGTACTTC
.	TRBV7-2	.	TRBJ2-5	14	CASSLDRRGETQYF	TGTGCCAGCAGCTTAGACAGGCGCGGGGAGACCCAGTACTTC
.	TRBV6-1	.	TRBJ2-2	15	CASSETGLYTGELFF	TGTGCCAGCAGTGAAACAGGGTTGTACACCGGGGAGCTGTTTTTT
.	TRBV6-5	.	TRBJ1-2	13	CASRKTANYGYTF	TGTGCCAGCAGAAAGACAGCCAACTATGGCTACACCTTC
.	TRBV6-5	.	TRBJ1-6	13	CASQGVSGSPLHF	TGTGCCTCCCAGGGCGTCTCGGGGTCACCCCTCCACTTT
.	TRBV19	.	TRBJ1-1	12	CASSIAGGQAFF	TGTGCCAGTAGTATAGCTGGCGGACAAGCTTTCTTT
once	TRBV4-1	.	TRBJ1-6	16	CASSQEAGVPNSPLHF	TGCGCCAGCAGCCAAGAAGCGGGGGTGCCAAATTCACCCCTCCACTTT
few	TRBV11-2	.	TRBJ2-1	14	CASSLSPQYNEQFF	TGTGCCAGCAGCCTATCCCCCCAGTACAATGAGCAGTTCTTC
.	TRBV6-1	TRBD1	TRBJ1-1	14	CASSPTGAGTEAFF	TGTGCCAGCAGTCCGACAGGGGCGGGTACTGAAGCTTTCTTT
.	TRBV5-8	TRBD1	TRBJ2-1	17	CASSPPMGQGFSNEQFF	TGTGCCAGCAGCCCCCCCATGGGACAGGGTTTTTCGAATGAGCAGTTCTTC
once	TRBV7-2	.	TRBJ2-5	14	CASSFFQDLETQYF	TGTGCCAGCAGCTTTTTCCAGGATCTAGAGACCCAGTACTTC
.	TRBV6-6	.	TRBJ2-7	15	CASSTPGPTVGEQYF	TGTGCCAGCAGTACGCCGGGACCGACGGTGGGTGAGCAGTACTTC
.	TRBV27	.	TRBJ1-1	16	CASSPRDGLMNTEAFF	TGTGCCAGCAGTCCAAGGGACGGTCTGATGAACACTGAAGCTTTCTTT